Following are 5 T cell receptor beta chains from one sample sequenced in a study of cytomegalovirus exposure and HLA in healthy donors. Primers included in the PCR were 60 Vbeta and 13 Jbeta primers. Produced via immunoSEQ multiplex PCR; TCRdb's table is partial and in-frame only. This sample has over 100,000 clones, with about 78% found just once. Sequencing used PBMCs. These receptors originate from a man aged 50 to 60 in good health and CMV-seropositive.

The rearrangement uses TRBV2 and TRBJ2-7, with 7 bases that match TRBD1. Germline V gene sequence: CDR1 SNHLY, CDR2 FYNNEI. V gave up 8 bases and J gave up 1 base; unmatched junction bases: 11. This CDR3 contains 15 residues. CDR3 loop: CASVKGGQSSYEQYF. The DNA of the CDR3 is TGTGCCAGCGTCAAAGGGGGACAGAGTTCCTACGAGCAGTACTTC.

The rearrangement uses TRBV2 and TRBJ1-2, with TRBD1 matching 9 bases. The CDR3 extends over 17 amino acids. After removal of 4 bases from V and 4 bases from J, the junction contained 13 bases not matched to a gene. Germline CDR1 SNHLY, CDR2 FYNNEI. The CDR3 DNA follows: TGTGCCAGCAGTGCCACCGGGACAGGGTCGGAGATCTATGGCTACACCTTC. This encodes CASSATGTGSEIYGYTF.

This rearrangement joins TRBV6-6 to TRBJ1-1; TRBD1 matches at 8 bases. The germline V gene encodes CDR1 MNHNY and CDR2 SVGAGI (reference sequence). CDR3 length equals 14 residues. The junction had 6 bases not matched to a gene; V was cut back by 5 bases and J by 4 bases. The CDR3 nucleotides are TGTGCCAGCAGTGACAGGGGTGGGGGCACTGAAGCTTTCTTT. This sequence encodes CASSDRGGGTEAFF.

V is TRBV11-2 and J is TRBJ2-7, with 7 bases fitting TRBD1. From germline, CDR1 is SGHAT and CDR2 FQNNGV. With 0 bases clipped from V and 0 bases from J, the junction kept 8 bases outside the gene matches. The CDR3 is 17 amino acids. CDR3 in amino acids: CASSLDIGDRRSYEQYF. Here the CDR3 DNA reads TGTGCCAGCAGCTTAGACATAGGGGACAGACGCTCCTACGAGCAGTACTTC.

This chain joins TRBV9 and TRBJ2-2; a possible D gene is TRBD1 (6 bases). Germline V gives CDR1 SGDLS, CDR2 YYNGEE. The V end lost 0 bases, the J end lost 1 base, and 10 bases lay between the germline ends. This CDR3 spans 16 amino acids. DNA for the CDR3: TGTGCCAGCAGCGTAGCGTCCAGGGGGAACACCGGGGAGCTGTTTTTT. Its translation is CASSVASRGNTGELFF.